This T cell receptor (beta chain) stems from a study of cytomegalovirus exposure and HLA in healthy donors. The overall study: In a previous analysis, nearly 120 million unique TCR beta sequences were found from some 200 million T cells. Findings and limits, study-wide: Immune exposure information available was restricted to CMV serostatus. Sequencing likely produced, as an artifact, a cluster of highly shared sequence variants. By a later analysis, the bulk of CMV-associated TCR beta chains appeared HLA-restricted.

This clone was observed once. Its cognate antigen is unknown. The primer mix had 60 Vbeta and 13 Jbeta primers. Method: immunoSEQ multiplex PCR; TCRdb's copy keeps in-frame clones and lacks some. The table lists roughly 130,000 clones, approximately 72% of them singletons. The CDR3 runs to 12 residues. Germline assignment: CDR1 SNHLY and CDR2 FYNNEI. The specimen was PBMCs. The chain is built from TRBV2 and TRBJ1-1; 9 nucleotides agree with TRBD1. The source is a young man in good health and CMV-seronegative. The CDR3 reads CARGDRDTEAFF. In DNA form, the CDR3 reads TGTGCACGAGGGGACAGGGACACTGAAGCTTTCTTT.